The 12 T cell receptor beta chains reported below all come from one sample, sequenced in a study of lung T cells in sarcoidosis with Löfgren's syndrome. A single record per CDR3 protein comes from TCRdb applying MiXCR to the reads. Of 50,000 to 65,000 distinct CDR3 sequences detected, approximately 21% appear once; the ten largest clones hold about 2%. The sequenced material came from CD4+ T cells from PBMCs. All receptors come from a human donor with sarcoidosis (Löfgren's syndrome or another form), or a control subject (not recorded which).

This clonotype showed up many times. The gene calls are TRBV28 and TRBJ1-2; TRBD1 agrees at 8 bases. The germline CDR1 and CDR2 sequences are MDHEN and SYDVKM. The ends lost 7 bases at V and 2 bases at J; junction bases unmatched: 6. This CDR3 contains 14 residues. In DNA, the CDR3 is TGTGCCAGCATGAACAGGGGGGCAAACTATGGCTACACCTTC. Its translation is CASMNRGANYGYTF.

This clonotype was counted many times. The J gene is TRBJ2-7, the V gene TRBV20-1, with TRBD1 matching over 11 bases. The CDR3 covers 15 residues. With 5 bases clipped from V and 5 bases from J, the junction kept 11 bases outside the gene matches. Per the germline V gene, CDR1 is DFQATT and CDR2 is SNEGSKA (reference sequence). As DNA, the CDR3 is TGCAGTGCTCCTAACACGGGACAGGGGGACGACGAGCAGTACTTC. It specifies CSAPNTGQGDDEQYF.

Only a few counts were recorded for this clonotype. The junction does not match germline at one end; this may be a read error. This chain joins TRBV5-1 and TRBJ1-1; possibly TRBD1 for D (5 bases). Germline assignment: CDR1 SGHRS and CDR2 YFSETQ. This CDR3 spans 14 amino acids. The CDR3 here is CASNLGELNTEAFF. In nucleotides, the CDR3 is TGCGCCAGCAACTTGGGGGAGTTGAACACTGAAGCTTTCTTT.

Sample share makes this clonotype medium-sized. V usage is TRBV6-1 and J usage is TRBJ2-1; D may be TRBD2 (5 bases). V was pared by 7 bases and J by 4 bases, with 14 bases between. The CDR3 contains 14 residues. Germline V lookup: CDR1 MNHNS, CDR2 SASEGT. The CDR3 reads CASTGLNSYNEQFF. In DNA, the CDR3 is TGTGCCAGCACCGGACTCAACAGTTACAATGAGCAGTTCTTC.

This clonotype was found a few times. The chain joins TRBV19 to TRBJ2-3, with D unclear. The CDR3 loop spans 14 amino acids. Trimming removed 7 bases from V and 0 bases from J, with 11 bases in between. Germline V gene lookup returns CDR1 LNHDA and CDR2 SQIVND (reference sequence). The CDR3 here is CASTVGPSTDTQYF. The CDR3 DNA follows: TGTGCCAGTACAGTGGGCCCTAGCACAGATACGCAGTATTTT.

In nucleotides, the CDR3 is TGTGCCAGCAGACCGGAGACAGGGGTGGTGACTGAAGCTTTCTTT. This codes for CASRPETGVVTEAFF. This rearrangement joins TRBV6-4 to TRBJ1-1; 8 bases align to TRBD1. The V segment lost 6 bases and the J segment 5 bases; nucleotides outside the gene matches: 11. This CDR3 spans 15 amino acids. Germline values: CDR1 MRHNA, CDR2 SNTAGT.

This clonotype came up many times. The chain combines TRBV6-6 with TRBJ2-7; D ambiguous. Trimming cost V 0 bases and J 3 bases, with 9 bases left between them. Germline CDR1 and CDR2: MNHNY and SVGAGI (reference sequence). The CDR3 is 14 residues long. CDR3 loop: CASSYSVPSYEQYF. The CDR3 bases are TGTGCCAGCAGTTACTCGGTCCCGAGCTACGAGCAGTACTTC.

The chain employs TRBV20-1 and TRBJ1-1; tentative D call: TRBD1 (6 bases). This CDR3 region has 16 residues. The V end lost 0 bases, the J end lost 6 bases, and 20 bases lay between the germline ends. Germline V gives CDR1 DFQATT, CDR2 SNEGSKA (reference sequence). The CDR3 loop reads CSARDQVAYRASEAFF. DNA for the CDR3: TGCAGTGCTAGAGATCAAGTCGCGTACAGGGCGTCTGAAGCTTTCTTT.

CDR3 sequence reads: CASSLGDRPDTQYF. CDR3 nucleotides: TGTGCCAGCAGCTTGGGGGACAGACCAGATACGCAGTATTTT. The rearrangement links TRBV11-3 to TRBJ2-3, with 7 bases aligning to TRBD1. Germline V gives CDR1 SGHNT, CDR2 YENEEA. The CDR3 is made up of 14 amino acids. V lost 3 bases, J lost 4 bases, and 4 bases stayed unmatched.

Of note for this clonotype: A junction boundary mismatches the germline segment, possibly from a read error. The V and J genes are TRBV4-1 and TRBJ2-1; possibly TRBD2 for D (6 bases). This CDR3 region has 16 residues. Germline CDR1 and CDR2: MGHRA and YSYEKL. The CDR3 loop reads CASRPGLLSSYNGQFF. In nucleotides, the CDR3 is TGCGCCAGCAGACCGGGACTCCTTAGCTCCTACAATGGGCAGTTCTTC.

This clonotype was picked up many times. This chain joins TRBV2 and TRBJ1-5; D possibly corresponds to TRBD1 (5 bases). The CDR3 spans 14 residues. The germline V and J ends were trimmed by 4 bases and 3 bases, with 10 bases remaining between them. CDR1 is SNHLY and CDR2 is FYNNEI in the germline V gene. CDR3 nucleotides: TGTGCCAGCAGTGTGAGACAGTTCAATCAGCCCCAGCATTTT. Protein: CASSVRQFNQPQHF.

With respect to this clonotype: A read error may account for a junction end that differs from germline. The gene calls are TRBV7-9 and TRBJ1-6; the D gene is possibly TRBD1 (5 bases). Germline V gene sequence: CDR1 SEHNR, CDR2 FQNEAQ (reference sequence). This CDR3 contains 15 residues. The CDR3 is CASSLGGAGNSPLNF. The CDR3 DNA reads as TGTGCCAGCAGCTTAGGCGGGGCAGGGAATTCACCCCTCAACTTT.